This T cell receptor (beta chain) was obtained from a study of beta chain features in type 1 diabetes. Whole-study results and caveats: Insertions at VDJ junctions were less frequent in type 1 diabetes patients. These patients also deleted more nucleotides at the same junctions. People with Type 1 diabetes carried modestly yet significantly shorter TCRB CDR3s in all four CD4+ subsets. TCRB repertoires of naive, central memory and Treg cells appeared more similar among patients than among healthy donors.

Expressed TCRB transcripts were sequenced because the isolated RNA had all been reverse transcribed beforehand. The protocol was immunoSEQ multiplex PCR, while the TCRdb copy is restricted to in-frame clones and leaves out a portion. Among around 650,000 clones listed, 9.5% to 15% were seen once. Averaging roughly 100 mL, one heparinised blood draw was given by each donor. Central memory, naive, regulatory and stem cell-like memory CD4+ cells were sorted by CD45RO/CCR7/CD25/CD127/CD95/CD27. For this clone: Its target is not known. The same CDR3 arises from other DNA sequences in this sample as well.

The origin of this receptor is a man under 40 with type 1 diabetes. Sequencing was performed on naive CD4+ T cells from blood.

Here the CDR3 DNA reads TGTGCCAGCAGTGGTCAAGGCACAGATACGCAGTATTTT. Amino acids: CASSGQGTDTQYF. The J gene is TRBJ2-3, the V gene TRBV2; D is unclear. The CDR3 extends over 13 amino acids. Germline assignment: CDR1 SNHLY and CDR2 FYNNEI. Between the trimmed V and J ends, which lost 4 bases and 1 base, there was a span of 6 bases.